These 21 T cell receptor beta chains were sequenced from one sample in a study of T cells in Graves' hyperthyroidism and ophthalmopathy (dated 2019 in TCRdb). Library method: multiplex PCR. TCRdb names Illumina HiSeq 2000 as the instrument used. The TCR beta CDR3 regions were amplified from the RNA transcripts. For the first round of RT-PCR on the TCR CDR3, the HTBI primer set was used together with the Qiagen OneStep RT-PCR kit. TCRdb applied fastp at Q25 and MiXCR to the public reads, then kept only in-frame beta chains. Here each entry gathers all rows of one CDR3 protein and keeps the most common genes and DNA. Present in this sample are some 400,000 distinct CDR3 sequences, about 18% of which were seen just once. The ten largest clones represent 3.7% of the sample. The sequenced material came from blood. Receptors originate from a young woman with Graves' hyperthyroidism.

This clonotype was seen at least ten times. The V gene is TRBV10-3, the J gene TRBJ2-7; 14 bases fit TRBD2. Germline CDR1 is ENHRY and CDR2 is SYGVKD. The ends lost 7 bases at V and 0 bases at J; junction bases unmatched: 11. The CDR3 contains 18 residues. The CDR3 loop reads CAINTGTSGGRSSYEQYF. Written as DNA, the CDR3 is TGTGCCATCAATACCGGGACTAGCGGGGGAAGAAGCTCCTACGAGCAGTACTTC.

In its sample, this clonotype was seen a few times. A much larger clonotype is one base distant, so this may be a read error. No conserved phenylalanine or tryptophan is present at the end of the CDR3, so a read error is the likely explanation. The chain joins TRBV12-3 or TRBV12-4 to TRBJ2-2; the D is unclear. V was clipped by 6 bases and J by 0 bases, with 14 bases between them. The CDR3 covers 16 residues. For the CDR3, the DNA is TGTGCCAGCAGCTCCCTGGGCCGTACGAACACCGGGGAGCTGTTTCTT. As protein: CASSSLGRTNTGELFL.

This clonotype was counted ten times or more. The gene calls are TRBV30 and TRBJ1-1, with no clear D. CDR1 is GTSNPN and CDR2 is SVGIG in the germline V gene (reference sequence). This CDR3 has 11 amino acids. Deletions cut 3 bases from V and 1 base from J, with 3 bases between. Written as DNA, the CDR3 is TGTGCCTGGAGCACGAACACTGAAGCTTTCTTT. Translation: CAWSTNTEAFF.

The rearrangement uses TRBV12-3 or TRBV12-4 and TRBJ1-1; maybe TRBD1 (6 bases). Trimming removed 6 bases from V and 6 bases from J, with 14 bases in between. The CDR3 runs to 13 residues. The CDR3 region is CASRPRGPPEAFF. The DNA of the CDR3 is TGTGCCAGCAGGCCCAGGGGCCCCCCTGAAGCTTTCTTT.

This clonotype was detected many times. The chain is built from TRBV6-2 or TRBV6-3 and TRBJ1-1; D is possibly TRBD1 (6 bases). Germline-derived CDR1 and CDR2 are MNHEY and SVGEGT. V was cut by 5 bases and J by 0 bases, with 13 bases left in between. This CDR3 comprises 15 residues. The CDR3 DNA is TGTGCCAGCAGTCGGCCGGGACACCTGAACACTGAAGCTTTCTTT. It specifies CASSRPGHLNTEAFF.

A few counts support this clonotype. The chain has TRBV7-9 and TRBJ1-1; no reliable D call. This CDR3 is built from 13 residues. CDR1 is SEHNR, CDR2 FQNEAQ, per germline (reference sequence). V lost 4 bases to trimming and J lost 1 base, with 7 bases between them. Written as DNA, the CDR3 is TGTGCCAGCAGCTCCGGATGGAACACTGAAGCTTTCTTT. Translating gives CASSSGWNTEAFF. Full variable domain (rest looked up from reference TRBV7-9 and TRBJ1-1): DTGVSQNPRHKITKRGQNVTFRCDPISEHNRLYWYRQTLGQGPEFLTYFQNEAQLEKSRLLSDRFSAERPKGSFSTLEIQRTEQGDSAMYLCASSSGWNTEAFFGQGTRLTVV.

Comments on this clonotype: This may be a read error: a much more frequent sequence differs by one nucleotide. The rearrangement joins TRBV29-1 to TRBJ2-7; D tentatively reads TRBD1 or TRBD2 (5 bases each). V gave up 5 bases and J gave up 3 bases, with 14 bases separating them. Germline V CDR1 and CDR2: SQVTM, ANQGSEA. CDR3 length equals 13 residues. The CDR3 sequence is CSVSTGALYEQYF. CDR3 nucleotide sequence: TGCAGCGTTTCAACCGGGGCACTCTACGAGCAGTACTTC.

This clonotype was observed at least ten times. DNA for the CDR3: TGCAGTGCTAGAGATCGAAGGCGGGGTTCCTACGAGCAGTACTTC. Translation: CSARDRRRGSYEQYF. The chain joins TRBV20-1 to TRBJ2-7; perhaps TRBD2 as D (6 bases). CDR1 DFQATT and CDR2 SNEGSKA come from the germline V gene (reference sequence). The CDR3 sequence is 15 residues long. The germline V and J ends were trimmed by 0 bases and 1 base, with 13 bases remaining between them.

Ten or more counts support this clonotype. The genes are TRBV12-3 or TRBV12-4 and TRBJ1-1; TRBD1 agrees at 7 bases. The CDR3 loop spans 14 amino acids. V lost 6 bases, J lost 1 base, and 5 bases stayed unmatched. CDR3 sequence reads: CASRSRDRNTEAFF. CDR3 sequence (DNA): TGTGCCAGCAGATCCCGGGACAGGAACACTGAAGCTTTCTTT.

This clonotype was recorded at least ten times. The chain is built from TRBV6-1 and TRBJ2-2; TRBD2 agrees at 7 bases. The CDR3 loop spans 13 amino acids. With 11 bases clipped from V and 7 bases from J, the junction kept 10 bases outside the gene matches. Germline V gene sequence: CDR1 MNHNS, CDR2 SASEGT. The CDR3 reads CAGWEGLVGELFF. CDR3 coding DNA: TGTGCCGGGTGGGAGGGCCTGGTCGGGGAGCTGTTTTTT.

This clonotype was seen at least ten times. The V and J genes are TRBV20-1 and TRBJ1-3, with D uncertain. Germline assignment: CDR1 DFQATT and CDR2 SNEGSKA (reference sequence). Trimming removed 1 base at V and 3 bases at J, with 1 base between. CDR3 length equals 11 residues. The chain's CDR3 is CSARVGNTIYF. As DNA, the CDR3 is TGCAGTGCTAGAGTTGGAAACACCATATATTTT.

This clonotype has more than one count but fewer than ten. The chain couples TRBV3-1 to TRBJ1-1, with TRBD1 matching 7 bases. V was clipped by 4 bases and J by 5 bases; unmatched bases: 10. The CDR3 has 15 amino acids. CDR1 and CDR2 (germline): LGHDT, YNNKEL (reference sequence). CDR3 DNA sequence: TGTGCCAGCAGCCTTAAGGGGGCTGGTGATACTGAAGCTTTCTTT. Its protein is CASSLKGAGDTEAFF.

This clonotype has a handful of counts. The chain carries TRBV6-1 and TRBJ1-2, with 9 bases aligning to TRBD1. The germline CDR1 and CDR2 sequences are MNHNS and SASEGT. This CDR3 is 16 amino acids long. The trim removed 4 bases at V and 0 bases at J, leaving 6 bases unmatched. CDR3 sequence reads: CASSGLRTGANYGYTF. CDR3 in DNA: TGTGCCAGCAGTGGCCTGAGGACAGGGGCTAACTATGGCTACACCTTC.

This clonotype was seen at least ten times. The chain employs TRBV12-3 or TRBV12-4 and TRBJ1-1; D remains ambiguous. CDR3 size: 13 residues. V was cut by 0 bases and J by 3 bases, with 5 bases left in between. For the CDR3, the DNA is TGTGCCAGCAGTTTAGCGGCCTACACTGAAGCTTTCTTT. This translates into CASSLAAYTEAFF.

This clonotype was seen ten or more times. The chain links TRBV27 to TRBJ1-1; 8 nucleotides agree with TRBD1. The CDR3 has 15 residues. The germline V gene has CDR1 MNHEY and CDR2 SMNVEV (reference sequence). Unmatched junction bases numbered 10, after V lost 5 bases and J lost 5 bases. The CDR3 protein is CASSAAGGRGTEAFF. The CDR3 DNA reads as TGTGCCAGCAGTGCCGCAGGGGGCCGAGGGACTGAAGCTTTCTTT.

The V call is TRBV4-1, the J call TRBJ2-7; 7 bases map to TRBD2. V gave up 4 bases and J gave up 5 bases; unmatched junction bases: 14. This CDR3 is built from 16 residues. Germline V gene sequence: CDR1 MGHRA, CDR2 YSYEKL. CDR3 residues: CASSRTRGDSGHEQYF. The CDR3 DNA follows: TGCGCCAGCAGCCGAACTCGGGGGGACTCGGGCCACGAGCAGTACTTC.

This clonotype has ten or more counts. The chain employs TRBV10-3 and TRBJ2-5; 9 bases agree with TRBD2. Per the germline V gene, CDR1 is ENHRY and CDR2 is SYGVKD. The CDR3 totals 15 residues. V lost 0 bases to trimming and J lost 3 bases; unmatched junction nucleotides: 2. The CDR3 DNA is TGTGCCATCAGTGAGTCCCCTAGCGGGGAAGAGACCCAGTACTTC. Amino acids: CAISESPSGEETQYF.

The rearrangement links TRBV6-2 or TRBV6-3 to TRBJ2-5; TRBD2 is a possible D gene (6 bases). Germline values: CDR1 MNHEY, CDR2 SVGEGT. V gave up 7 bases and J gave up 5 bases, with 14 bases separating them. The CDR3 contains 13 residues. CDR3 region: CASTAGSWETQYF. CDR3 coding DNA: TGTGCCAGCACGGCGGGGTCATGGGAGACCCAGTACTTC.

There are many counts of this clonotype. The CDR3 does not end in the conserved phenylalanine or tryptophan, so this is likely a read error. The V gene is TRBV2, the J gene TRBJ1-2; the match to TRBD1 covers 9 bases. Unmatched junction bases numbered 2, after V lost 1 base and J lost 5 bases. The CDR3 has 14 amino acids. Germline values: CDR1 SNHLY, CDR2 FYNNEI. In DNA form, the CDR3 reads TGTGCCAGCAGTGAAGGGGACAGGGCGTATGGCTACACCCTC. It specifies CASSEGDRAYGYTL.

This clonotype was seen ten or more times. The CDR3 protein is CASSLAGGKRTQYF. The DNA for the CDR3 is TGTGCCAGCAGCTTAGCGGGGGGAAAGAGAACCCAGTACTTC. The chain has TRBV7-8 and TRBJ2-5, with D perhaps TRBD2 (6 bases). Germline V gene lookup returns CDR1 SGHVS and CDR2 FQNEAQ. The CDR3 consists of 14 residues. V lost 0 bases and J 8 bases, leaving 13 bases between the germline ends.

This clonotype showed up just a few times. This chain connects TRBV18 to TRBJ1-1, with a tentative D call TRBD1 (5 bases). With 1 base removed from V and 8 bases from J, the gap between germline ends came to 8 bases. Germline V CDR1 and CDR2: KGHSH, LQKENI. This CDR3 comprises 12 residues. CDR3 amino acids: CASSPRRQEAFF. The CDR3, as DNA: TGTGCCAGCTCACCACGTCGACAGGAAGCTTTCTTT.